Sequencing of this T cell receptor beta chain was carried out in a study of blood T cell repertoires in COVID-19. For the study at large: Whether acute or convalescent, the COVID-19 samples came from the United States, Italy and Spain. Nucleic acid was either cDNA or gDNA, and it came from T cells, B-cell-depleted T cells, or PBMCs.

CDR3 length equals 15 residues. V was cut by 5 bases and J by 1 base, with 14 bases left in between. Germline V gene lookup returns CDR1 LNHDA and CDR2 SQIVND (reference sequence). Assay: immunoSEQ multiplex PCR; the TCRdb copy retains only in-frame clones and omits some. The data show fewer than 150,000 clones, with approximately 84% seen just once and approximately 6.1% held by the top ten. Sequencing was performed on peripheral blood. This clonotype was obtained from a human donor in a cohort sampled during active COVID-19. This chain connects TRBV19 to TRBJ1-1, with D maybe TRBD1 (6 bases). The CDR3 sequence: CASSSSGHPNTEAFF. DNA of the CDR3: TGTGCCAGTAGTTCTTCGGGACACCCGAACACTGAAGCTTTCTTT.